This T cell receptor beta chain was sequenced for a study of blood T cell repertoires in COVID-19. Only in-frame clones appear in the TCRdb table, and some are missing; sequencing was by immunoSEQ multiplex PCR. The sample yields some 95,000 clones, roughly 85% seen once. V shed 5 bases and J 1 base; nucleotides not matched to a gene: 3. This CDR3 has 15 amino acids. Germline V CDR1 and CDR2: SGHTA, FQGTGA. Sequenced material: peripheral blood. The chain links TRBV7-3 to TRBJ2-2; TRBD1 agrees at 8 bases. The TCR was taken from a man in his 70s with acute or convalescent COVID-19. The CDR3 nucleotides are TGTGCCAGCAGCAGGGACAGGTTGAACACCGGGGAGCTGTTTTTT. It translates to CASSRDRLNTGELFF.